These 9 T cell receptor beta chains share one sample of origin, sequenced in a study of T-cell reconstitution after alpha-beta-depleted transplantation in children. General study findings and limits: T-cell counts and diversity were attributed mostly to newly produced T cells one year after transplant.

Construction of the TCRbeta library involved unique molecular identifiers. TCRdb reprocessed the PCR reads with MiXCR, giving one entry per CDR3 protein. Here the sample spans hundreds of thousands of distinct CDR3 sequences, around 7.3% being singletons. What these receptors recognize is not known. The specimen was peripheral blood, collected 360 days after TCRalphabeta/CD19-depleted stem cell transplant. The receptors were gathered from a female patient aged 2-15 years who had a stem cell transplant for Fanconi anemia, so the T cells may come from the graft donor.

This clonotype was seen only a few times. In DNA form, the CDR3 reads TGCAGTGCTAGTCGGGGGCTAGACACCGGGGAGCTGTTTTTT. Amino acids: CSASRGLDTGELFF. The chain employs TRBV20-1 and TRBJ2-2; the D call may be TRBD1 or TRBD2 (6 bases each). This CDR3 comprises 14 residues. Per germline, CDR1 DFQATT and CDR2 SNEGSKA (reference sequence). The germline V and J ends were trimmed by 3 bases and 3 bases, with 11 bases remaining between them.

This clonotype was recorded a few times. The chain has TRBV12-3 or TRBV12-4 and TRBJ2-5, with 9 bases fitting TRBD2. The CDR3 spans 16 residues. V was pared by 3 bases and J by 6 bases, with 11 bases of the junction left unmatched. CDR3 sequence reads: CASSLAGGPSRQTQYF. Written as DNA, the CDR3 is TGTGCCAGCAGTTTGGCGGGGGGGCCTTCCCGGCAGACCCAGTACTTC.

This clonotype was detected ten times or more. This chain joins TRBV27 and TRBJ2-5; unclear D gene. This CDR3 is 10 amino acids long. Looked up from germline, CDR1 is MNHEY and CDR2 is SMNVEV (reference sequence). V was trimmed by 2 bases and J by 7 bases, leaving 2 bases between them. The CDR3: CASSLGTQYF. The CDR3 coding sequence is TGTGCCAGCAGTTTAGGGACCCAGTACTTC.

This chain links TRBV28 with TRBJ2-5, with D maybe TRBD2 (5 bases). The CDR3 sequence is 15 residues long. From germline, CDR1 is MDHEN and CDR2 SYDVKM. The V end lost 0 bases, the J end lost 4 bases, and 12 bases lay between the germline ends. The CDR3 loop is CASSLWAGSAETQYF. The DNA for the CDR3 is TGTGCCAGCAGTTTATGGGCGGGTTCAGCAGAGACCCAGTACTTC.

This clonotype was counted at least ten times. V gene TRBV3-1 combines with J gene TRBJ2-1, with 11 bases aligning to TRBD2. The trim removed 4 bases at V and 10 bases at J, leaving 3 bases unmatched. Germline V gene lookup returns CDR1 LGHDT and CDR2 YNNKEL (reference sequence). CDR3 size: 13 residues. CDR3: CASSPPSGGEQFF. Written as DNA, the CDR3 is TGTGCCAGCAGCCCTCCTAGCGGGGGGGAGCAGTTCTTC.

This clonotype showed up many times. The V gene is TRBV15, the J gene TRBJ2-1; no clear D. The CDR3 runs to 15 residues. Germline lookup yields CDR1 LNHNV and CDR2 YYDKDF (reference sequence). Trimming removed 0 bases from V and 0 bases from J, with 6 bases in between. The CDR3 nucleotides are TGTGCCACCAGCAGAGATCCGGGCTCCTACAATGAGCAGTTCTTC. This codes for CATSRDPGSYNEQFF.

CDR3: CASSLIDRGGGYTF. The CDR3 DNA sequence: TGTGCCAGCAGTTTAATAGACAGGGGAGGCGGCTACACCTTC. The gene calls are TRBV12-3 or TRBV12-4 and TRBJ1-2; 8 bases align to TRBD1. The CDR3 runs to 14 residues. V was clipped by 2 bases and J by 8 bases; unmatched bases: 7.

This clonotype was picked up a small number of times. This sequence joins TRBV28 and TRBJ1-1; D is perhaps TRBD1 (6 bases). CDR3 length equals 13 residues. V was cut by 6 bases and J by 5 bases, with 13 bases left in between. CDR1 and CDR2 from the germline V gene are MDHEN and SYDVKM. The CDR3 sequence is CASRTQGRTEAFF. The CDR3 DNA sequence: TGTGCCAGCAGAACACAGGGAAGAACTGAAGCTTTCTTT.

The J gene is TRBJ1-5, the V gene TRBV6-7; D remains ambiguous. TRBV6-7 is an ORF, with its function uncertain. The V and J ends lost 8 bases and 1 base respectively, with 15 bases between them. CDR3 length: 15 amino acids. CDR3 DNA: TGTGCCAGCCGAGGCCCCCACCGGAGCAATCAGCCCCAGCATTTT. This translates into CASRGPHRSNQPQHF.